These 10 T cell receptor beta chains were all obtained from the same sample, sequenced in a study of T cell responses to AZD1222 COVID-19 vaccine. Repertoires were generated with immunoSEQ multiplex PCR, while TCRdb's copy carries only in-frame clones and drops some. The sample lists approximately 140,000 clones; less than 95% were seen once. The sequences come from peripheral blood, collected on day 0 of AZD1222 vaccination. Source of these receptors: an adult in good health.

This clone was seen only once. DNA for the CDR3: TGTGCCACCAGTGACATGGGCAATCAGCCCCAGCATTTT. This sequence encodes CATSDMGNQPQHF. The chain uses TRBV24-1 and TRBJ1-5; no definite D call. Germline V CDR1 and CDR2: KGHDR, SFDVKD. V dropped 4 bases and J dropped 2 bases, with 5 bases sitting between them. This CDR3 comprises 13 residues.

This clone was seen a single time. The chain recombines TRBV10-3 with TRBJ2-1; TRBD2 matches at 8 bases. Trimming removed 1 base from V and 1 base from J; junction bases left unmatched: 3. The CDR3 loop spans 16 amino acids. Looked up from germline, CDR1 is ENHRY and CDR2 is SYGVKD. CDR3 in DNA: TGTGCCATCAGTGAGTTAGGCGGGAGGTCCTACAATGAGCAGTTCTTC. It translates to CAISELGGRSYNEQFF.

The count of this clone is one. V gene TRBV28 combines with J gene TRBJ1-5; tentative D call: TRBD1 (5 bases). Germline V CDR1 and CDR2: MDHEN, SYDVKM. There are 14 residues in the CDR3. Trimming removed 6 bases from V and 2 bases from J, with 11 bases in between. CDR3 sequence reads: CASRLQGGNQPQHF. CDR3 nucleotides: TGTGCCAGCAGGCTTCAGGGTGGCAATCAGCCCCAGCATTTT. Full variable domain (rest looked up from reference TRBV28 and TRBJ1-5): DVKVTQSSRYLVKRTGEKVFLECVQDMDHENMFWYRQDPGLGLRLIYFSYDVKMKEKGDIPEGYSVSREKKERFSLILESASTNQTSMYLCASRLQGGNQPQHFGDGTRLSIL.

The CDR3 region is CASTRGTVTYNEQFF. CDR3 in DNA: TGTGCCAGTACAAGAGGGACAGTTACCTACAATGAGCAGTTCTTC. The rearrangement uses TRBV19 and TRBJ2-1, with 7 bases fitting TRBD1. The trim removed 7 bases at V and 2 bases at J, leaving 8 bases unmatched. Germline V gene sequence: CDR1 LNHDA, CDR2 SQIVND (reference sequence). The CDR3 runs to 15 residues.

The chain is built from TRBV28 and TRBJ2-2; D remains unclear. Germline assignment: CDR1 MDHEN and CDR2 SYDVKM. V was cut by 5 bases and J by 6 bases, with 13 bases left in between. The CDR3 sequence is 14 residues long. The CDR3 here is CASSPRTLPGELFF. In nucleotides, the CDR3 is TGTGCCAGCAGTCCGCGAACCCTTCCCGGGGAGCTGTTTTTT. The variable domain in full, completed from reference TRBV28 and TRBJ2-2, reads DVKVTQSSRYLVKRTGEKVFLECVQDMDHENMFWYRQDPGLGLRLIYFSYDVKMKEKGDIPEGYSVSREKKERFSLILESASTNQTSMYLCASSPRTLPGELFFGEGSRLTVL.

This clone has only one observation. The chain joins TRBV28 to TRBJ2-1, with TRBD2 matching over 8 bases. J was trimmed by 3 bases and V by 3 bases; bases with no gene match: 1. Germline V CDR1 and CDR2: MDHEN, SYDVKM. The length of the CDR3 is 14 residues. The chain's CDR3 is CASSFGGGYNEQFF. CDR3 nucleotide sequence: TGTGCCAGCAGTTTCGGGGGGGGCTACAATGAGCAGTTCTTC.

V and J are TRBV9 and TRBJ1-3; 12 nucleotides match TRBD1. V trimming: 4 bases; J trimming: 2 bases; junction bases outside the gene matches: 10. The germline CDR1 and CDR2 sequences are SGDLS and YYNGEE. CDR3 size: 18 residues. CDR3 sequence: CASSSRGWDRGPGNTIYF. DNA of the CDR3: TGTGCCAGCAGCTCCAGGGGGTGGGACAGGGGGCCTGGAAACACCATATATTTT.

The chain combines TRBV6-6 with TRBJ2-7; D is possibly TRBD1 (5 bases). V shed 5 bases and J shed 2 bases, with 19 bases lying between them. The CDR3 runs to 16 residues. Germline values: CDR1 MNHNY, CDR2 SVGAGI (reference sequence). The CDR3 coding sequence is TGTGCCAGCAGTGGGGCCCCCTTCAGGGTAACCTACGAGCAGTACGTC. Protein: CASSGAPFRVTYEQYV.

The rearrangement links TRBV7-9 to TRBJ1-1, with unresolved D. Germline assignment: CDR1 SEHNR and CDR2 FQNEAQ (reference sequence). The CDR3 sequence is 13 residues long. V was clipped by 0 bases and J by 2 bases, with 4 bases between them. CDR3 DNA: TGTGCCAGCAGCTTAGCGCGAAACACTGAAGCTTTCTTT. Translating gives CASSLARNTEAFF.

The rearrangement links TRBV27 to TRBJ2-2; the D is unclear. The V end was cut by 0 bases, the J end by 2 bases, with 25 bases between. Germline loops: CDR1 MNHEY, CDR2 SMNVEV (reference sequence). This CDR3 has 21 amino acids. In DNA form, the CDR3 reads TGTGCCAGCAGTTTATCTGTTTACCGAATCGGTCTTCGTTACAACACCGGGGAGCTGTTTTTT. It codes for CASSLSVYRIGLRYNTGELFF.